Each of the 7 T cell receptor beta chains below was sequenced from the same sample in a study of blood T cell repertoires in COVID-19 (dated by TCRdb to about 2020). Libraries were built with the immunoSEQ multiplex PCR assay. TCRdb provides this immuneACCESS table in a form limited to in-frame rearrangements. Some clones are lacking; in checked studies, under half of them reflect an unresolved V gene, and why the rest are absent is not known. The sample records approximately 450,000 clones, 75% to 90% of which are singletons. The ten largest make up approximately 1.2% of the sample. Sequencing was done on a sample of PBMCs or T cells enriched from blood (not recorded which). The origin of the receptors is a man aged 25-45 years who had recovered from COVID-19.

The chain couples TRBV18 to TRBJ1-5; 10 bases line up with TRBD1. CDR3 size: 18 residues. The ends lost 3 bases at V and 0 bases at J; junction bases unmatched: 8. Germline V gives CDR1 KGHSH, CDR2 LQKENI. The CDR3 loop is CASSPNRDRGYSNQPQHF. The CDR3, as DNA: TGTGCCAGCTCACCCAACAGGGACAGGGGTTATAGCAATCAGCCCCAGCATTTT.

The V call is TRBV28, the J call TRBJ1-1; D perhaps matches TRBD1 (5 bases). The V end lost 5 bases, the J end lost 4 bases, and 8 bases lay between the germline ends. The CDR3 consists of 12 residues. Germline CDR1 and CDR2: MDHEN and SYDVKM. In DNA form, the CDR3 reads TGTGCCAGCAGTAGGGGTTCCACTGAAGCTTTCTTT. This codes for CASSRGSTEAFF.

This clone came up once. CDR3 bases: TGTGCCAGCAGCCAAGATTGGGCAGGGAACTATGGCTACACCTTC. It encodes CASSQDWAGNYGYTF. The rearrangement uses TRBV3-1 (or the pseudogene TRBV3-2) and TRBJ1-2; D might be TRBD1 (5 bases). With 0 bases removed from V and 2 bases from J, the gap between germline ends came to 10 bases. The CDR3 contains 15 residues. Germline CDR1 LGHDT, CDR2 YNNKEL (reference sequence).

The V gene is TRBV27, the J gene TRBJ1-1; 7 bases map to TRBD1. V shed 0 bases, J shed 0 bases, and the junction held 7 bases outside the gene matches. The CDR3 runs to 17 residues. Germline values: CDR1 MNHEY, CDR2 SMNVEV (reference sequence). CDR3 bases: TGTGCCAGCAGTTTATCGACAGGGCTCCCCATGAACACTGAAGCTTTCTTT. It specifies CASSLSTGLPMNTEAFF.

This chain links TRBV5-1 with TRBJ2-3; 8 bases are shared with TRBD1. Germline V lookup: CDR1 SGHRS, CDR2 YFSETQ. V shed 4 bases, J shed 0 bases, and the junction held 4 bases outside the gene matches. The CDR3 sequence is 15 residues long. CDR3 loop: CASSVGQVSTDTQYF. The CDR3 coding sequence is TGCGCCAGCAGCGTGGGACAGGTTAGCACAGATACGCAGTATTTT.

The V call is TRBV5-6, the J call TRBJ1-6; D remains ambiguous. Trimming cost V 3 bases and J 6 bases, with 13 bases left between them. This CDR3 comprises 15 residues. CDR1 is SGHDT, CDR2 YYEEEE, per germline. The CDR3 nucleotides read TGTGCCAGCAGCTCCTACAGCGGTGGTAATTCACCCCTCCACTTT. Protein sequence: CASSSYSGGNSPLHF.

This clone was recorded only once. The chain has TRBV14 and TRBJ2-7; 7 bases agree with TRBD2. CDR3 size: 15 residues. Trimming took 3 bases from V and 3 from J; bases not matched to a gene: 8. Germline V gene lookup returns CDR1 SGHDN and CDR2 FVKESK. The CDR3 coding sequence is TGTGCCAGCAGCCACGGAAGCGGGATCTTCTACGAGCAGTACTTC. Protein product: CASSHGSGIFYEQYF.